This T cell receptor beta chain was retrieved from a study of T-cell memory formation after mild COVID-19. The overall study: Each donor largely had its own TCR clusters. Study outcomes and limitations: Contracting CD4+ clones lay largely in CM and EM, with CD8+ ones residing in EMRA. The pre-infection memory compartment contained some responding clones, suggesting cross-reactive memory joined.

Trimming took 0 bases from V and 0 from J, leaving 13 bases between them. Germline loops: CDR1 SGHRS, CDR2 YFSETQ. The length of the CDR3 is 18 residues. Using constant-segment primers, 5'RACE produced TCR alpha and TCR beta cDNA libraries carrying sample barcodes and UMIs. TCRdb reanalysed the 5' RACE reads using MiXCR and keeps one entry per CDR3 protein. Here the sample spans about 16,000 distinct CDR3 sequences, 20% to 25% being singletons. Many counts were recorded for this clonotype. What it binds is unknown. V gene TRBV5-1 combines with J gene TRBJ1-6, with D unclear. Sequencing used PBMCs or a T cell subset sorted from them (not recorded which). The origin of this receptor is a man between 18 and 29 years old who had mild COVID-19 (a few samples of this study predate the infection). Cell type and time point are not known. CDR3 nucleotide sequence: TGCGCCAGCAGCTTGGGTGTCTTCTCGAGCTCCTATAATTCACCCCTCCACTTT. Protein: CASSLGVFSSSYNSPLHF.